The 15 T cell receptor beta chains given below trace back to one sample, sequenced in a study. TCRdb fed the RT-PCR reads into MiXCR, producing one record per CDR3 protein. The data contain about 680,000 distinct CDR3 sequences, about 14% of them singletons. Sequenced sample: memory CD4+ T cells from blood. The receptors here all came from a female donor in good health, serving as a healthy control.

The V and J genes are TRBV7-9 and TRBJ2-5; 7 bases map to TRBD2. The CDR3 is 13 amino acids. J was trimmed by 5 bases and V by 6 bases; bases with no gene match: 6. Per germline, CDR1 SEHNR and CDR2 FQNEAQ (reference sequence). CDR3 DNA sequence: TGTGCCAGCAGTTTAACTAGCGTGGAGACCCAGTACTTC. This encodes CASSLTSVETQYF.

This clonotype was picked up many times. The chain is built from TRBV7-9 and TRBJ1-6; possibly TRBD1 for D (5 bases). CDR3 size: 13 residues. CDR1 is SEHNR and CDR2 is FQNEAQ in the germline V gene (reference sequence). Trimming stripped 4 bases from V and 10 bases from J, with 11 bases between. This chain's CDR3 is CASSSQGGSPLHF. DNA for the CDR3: TGTGCCAGCAGCTCCCAGGGAGGGTCACCCCTCCACTTT.

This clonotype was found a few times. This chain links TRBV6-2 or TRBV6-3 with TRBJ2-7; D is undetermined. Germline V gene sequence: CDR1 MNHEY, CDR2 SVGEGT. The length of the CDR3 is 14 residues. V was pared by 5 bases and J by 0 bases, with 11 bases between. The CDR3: CASSRVYPSYEQYF. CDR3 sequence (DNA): TGTGCCAGCAGTCGGGTTTACCCCTCCTACGAGCAGTACTTC.

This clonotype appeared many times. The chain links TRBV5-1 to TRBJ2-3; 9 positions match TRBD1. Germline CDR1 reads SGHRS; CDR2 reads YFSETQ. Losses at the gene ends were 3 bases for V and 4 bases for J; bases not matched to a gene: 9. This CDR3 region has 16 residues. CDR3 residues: CASSSGMGQGADTQYF. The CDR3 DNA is TGCGCCAGCAGCTCTGGGATGGGACAGGGAGCAGATACGCAGTATTTT.

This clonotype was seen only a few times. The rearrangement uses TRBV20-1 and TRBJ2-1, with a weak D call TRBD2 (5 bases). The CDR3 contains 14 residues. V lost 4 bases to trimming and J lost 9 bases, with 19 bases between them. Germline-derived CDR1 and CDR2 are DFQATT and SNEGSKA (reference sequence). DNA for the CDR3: TGCAGTGCTAACCTAGCCGGACCTTTTGGTGAGCAGTTCTTC. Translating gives CSANLAGPFGEQFF.

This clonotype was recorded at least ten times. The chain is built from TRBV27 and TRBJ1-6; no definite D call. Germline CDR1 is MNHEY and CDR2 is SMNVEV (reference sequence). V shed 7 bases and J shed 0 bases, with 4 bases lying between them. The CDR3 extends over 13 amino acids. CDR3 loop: CASTSSYNSPLHF. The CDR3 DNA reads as TGTGCCAGCACGAGCTCCTATAATTCACCCCTCCACTTT.

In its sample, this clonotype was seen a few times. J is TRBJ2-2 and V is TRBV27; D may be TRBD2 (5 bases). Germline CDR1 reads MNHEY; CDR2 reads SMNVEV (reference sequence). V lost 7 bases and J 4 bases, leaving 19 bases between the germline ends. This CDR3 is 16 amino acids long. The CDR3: CASTAVGSGITGELFF. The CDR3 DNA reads TGTGCCAGCACCGCCGTGGGGAGCGGTATCACCGGGGAGCTGTTTTTT.

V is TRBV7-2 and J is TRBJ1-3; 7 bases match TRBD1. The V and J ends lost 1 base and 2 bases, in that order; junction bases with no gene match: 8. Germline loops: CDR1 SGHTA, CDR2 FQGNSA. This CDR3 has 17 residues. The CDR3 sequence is CASSLVNRGLAGNTIYF. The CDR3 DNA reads TGTGCCAGCAGCTTAGTTAACAGGGGTCTTGCTGGAAACACCATATATTTT.

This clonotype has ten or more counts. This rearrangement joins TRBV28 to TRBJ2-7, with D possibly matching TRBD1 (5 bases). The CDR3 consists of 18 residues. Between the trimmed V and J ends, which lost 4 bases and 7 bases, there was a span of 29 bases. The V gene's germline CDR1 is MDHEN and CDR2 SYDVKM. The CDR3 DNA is TGTGCCAGCAGTTCCTTCACCCGAGTATCAGGGTTGGGGTGGGAGCAGTACTTC. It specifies CASSSFTRVSGLGWEQYF.

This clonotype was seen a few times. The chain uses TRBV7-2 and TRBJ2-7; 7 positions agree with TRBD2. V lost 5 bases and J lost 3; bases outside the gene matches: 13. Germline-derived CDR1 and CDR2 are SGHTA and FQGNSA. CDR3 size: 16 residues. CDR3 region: CASSANRAGLIYEQYF. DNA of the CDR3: TGTGCCAGCAGCGCAAACAGAGCGGGACTGATCTACGAGCAGTACTTC.

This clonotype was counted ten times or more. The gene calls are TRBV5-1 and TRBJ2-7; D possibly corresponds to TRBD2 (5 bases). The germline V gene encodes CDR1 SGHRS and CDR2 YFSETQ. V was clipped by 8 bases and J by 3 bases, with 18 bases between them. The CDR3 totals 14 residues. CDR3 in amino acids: CASTPGTSNYEQYF. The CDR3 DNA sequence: TGCGCCAGTACACCGGGAACATCAAACTACGAGCAGTACTTC.

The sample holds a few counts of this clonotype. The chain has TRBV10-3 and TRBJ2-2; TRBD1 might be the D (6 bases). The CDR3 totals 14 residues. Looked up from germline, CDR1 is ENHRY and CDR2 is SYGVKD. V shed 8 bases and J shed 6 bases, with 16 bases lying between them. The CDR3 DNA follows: TGTGCCATCCAACAGACAGGATCCCCCGGGGAGCTGTTTTTT. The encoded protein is CAIQQTGSPGELFF.

For the CDR3, the DNA is TGTGCCAGCAGCCAACGAGGAGGTGATGAAAAACTGTTTTTT. The encoded protein is CASSQRGGDEKLFF. The V call is TRBV3-1, the J call TRBJ1-4; D gene ambiguous. Germline lookup yields CDR1 LGHDT and CDR2 YNNKEL (reference sequence). V gave up 2 bases and J gave up 6 bases, with 10 bases separating them. This CDR3 is built from 14 residues.

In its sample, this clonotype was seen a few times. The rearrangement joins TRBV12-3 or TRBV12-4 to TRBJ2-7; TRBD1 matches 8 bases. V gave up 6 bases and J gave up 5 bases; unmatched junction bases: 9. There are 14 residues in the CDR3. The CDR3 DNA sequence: TGTGCCAGCAGCCGAGGACAGGGAATGAACGAGCAGTACTTC. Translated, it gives CASSRGQGMNEQYF.

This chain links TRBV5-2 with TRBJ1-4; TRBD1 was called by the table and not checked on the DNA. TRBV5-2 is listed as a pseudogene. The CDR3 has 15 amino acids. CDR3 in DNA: TGTGCCAGCAGCGGAGGGAGACAGGCATTTGAAAAACTGTTTTTT. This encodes CASSGGRQAFEKLFF.